These 32 T cell receptor beta chains came from one sample sequenced in a study of T cells in Graves' hyperthyroidism and ophthalmopathy. Using RNA transcripts as the source, TCR beta CDR3 regions were amplified. TCR CDR3 regions were first amplified by RT-PCR with HTBI primers. TCRdb re-analysed the multiplex PCR reads in MiXCR, keeping a single row per CDR3 protein. Of about 500,000 distinct CDR3 sequences listed, about 15% are singletons. Sequencing used blood. The receptors stem from a young woman with Graves' ophthalmopathy.

This clonotype was observed a handful of times. V gene TRBV3-1 combines with J gene TRBJ2-1; 7 nucleotides align to TRBD1. The germline V gene has CDR1 LGHDT and CDR2 YNNKEL (reference sequence). J lost 6 bases, V lost 5 bases, and 4 bases had no gene match. This CDR3 has 13 residues. In nucleotides, the CDR3 is TGTGCCAGCAGCACGACAGGGTTCAATGAGCAGTTCTTC. Encoded protein: CASSTTGFNEQFF.

This clonotype occurred a few times. The rearrangement uses TRBV10-3 and TRBJ2-2; D assignment may be TRBD1 or TRBD2 (5 bases each). With 8 bases removed from V and 4 bases from J, the gap between germline ends came to 14 bases. CDR1 and CDR2 from the germline V gene are ENHRY and SYGVKD. The CDR3 sequence is 14 residues long. The CDR3 loop is CAIPKVGGTGELFF. DNA of the CDR3: TGTGCCATCCCCAAGGTTGGGGGCACCGGGGAGCTGTTTTTT.

This clonotype was counted only a few times. The V call is TRBV7-3, the J call TRBJ2-3; tentative D call: TRBD1 (5 bases). Between the trimmed V and J ends, which lost 5 bases and 7 bases, there was a span of 13 bases. Germline loops: CDR1 SGHTA, CDR2 FQGTGA. CDR3 length equals 13 residues. CDR3 bases: TGTGCCAGCAGCGAGAGTACAGGAAATACGCAGTATTTT. Protein: CASSESTGNTQYF.

In its sample, this clonotype was seen a few times. The V call is TRBV18, the J call TRBJ2-3; TRBD1 agrees at 9 bases. This CDR3 region has 15 residues. Germline V gives CDR1 KGHSH, CDR2 LQKENI. The V and J ends lost 1 base and 6 bases, in that order; junction bases with no gene match: 5. This CDR3 is CASSPLDRGSDTQYF. CDR3 in DNA: TGTGCCAGCTCACCACTTGACAGGGGGAGCGATACGCAGTATTTT.

The chain uses TRBV27 and TRBJ1-2; 7 nucleotides align to TRBD1. The V gene end was trimmed by 6 bases and the J gene end by 8 bases; junction bases not matched to a gene: 9. This CDR3 comprises 13 residues. From germline, CDR1 is MNHEY and CDR2 SMNVEV (reference sequence). CDR3 sequence reads: CASSLGTAQGYTF. Here the CDR3 DNA reads TGTGCCAGCAGCCTCGGGACAGCACAGGGCTACACCTTC.

This clonotype was seen more than once but under ten times. The CDR3 spells CASSQETSGKPNQPQHF. The CDR3 nucleotides are TGTGCCAGCAGCCAAGAAACCAGTGGGAAACCCAATCAGCCCCAGCATTTT. The chain links TRBV4-2 to TRBJ1-5; D gene unclear. The CDR3 runs 17 residues. V lost 0 bases, J lost 3 bases, and 15 bases lay in between. CDR1 LGHNA and CDR2 YNFKEQ come from the germline V gene.

This clonotype was recorded many times. CDR3 protein: CASSSDRAPMNTEAFF. As DNA, the CDR3 is TGTGCCAGCAGTTCGGACAGGGCCCCCATGAACACTGAAGCTTTCTTT. The chain combines TRBV27 with TRBJ1-1, with 8 bases identical to TRBD1. CDR1 and CDR2 (germline): MNHEY, SMNVEV (reference sequence). This CDR3 is 16 amino acids long. After removal of 4 bases from V and 0 bases from J, the junction contained 7 bases not matched to a gene.

The V and J genes are TRBV6-1 and TRBJ1-6, with D possibly TRBD1 on 5 matching bases. The germline V gene has CDR1 MNHNS and CDR2 SASEGT. The CDR3 is 15 residues long. V dropped 7 bases and J dropped 6 bases, with 16 bases sitting between them. The CDR3 protein is CASNPFRGPNSPLHF. Here the CDR3 DNA reads TGTGCCAGCAACCCCTTTAGGGGACCTAATTCACCCCTCCACTTT.

The chain employs TRBV7-8 and TRBJ2-3; 12 nucleotides line up with TRBD2. Germline V lookup: CDR1 SGHVS, CDR2 FQNEAQ. The CDR3 contains 16 residues. Unmatched junction bases numbered 5, after V lost 3 bases and J lost 4 bases. The CDR3 DNA reads as TGTGCCAGCAGCTTGACTAGCGGGAGCCTGCCAGATACGCAGTATTTT. It encodes CASSLTSGSLPDTQYF. Full variable domain (rest looked up from reference TRBV7-8 and TRBJ2-3): GAGVSQSPRYKVAKRGQDVALRCDPISGHVSLFWYQQALGQGPEFLTYFQNEAQLDKSGLPSDRFFAERPEGSVSTLKIQRTQQEDSAVYLCASSLTSGSLPDTQYFGPGTRLTVL.

There are a few counts of this clonotype. The CDR3 DNA is TGTGCCAGCAGCTTTGGACCGGTTGAAGCTTTCTTT. Encoded protein: CASSFGPVEAFF. The chain carries TRBV7-2 and TRBJ1-1; no clear D gene. The CDR3 length is 12 residues. The germline gives CDR1 SGHTA, CDR2 FQGNSA. The V end was cut by 3 bases, the J end by 7 bases, with 9 bases between.

Worth noting for this clonotype: An end of the junction differs from the germline gene, which may be a read error. The chain has TRBV7-9 and TRBJ2-1; no clear D. The germline CDR1 and CDR2 sequences are SEHNR and FQNEAQ (reference sequence). There are 13 residues in the CDR3. CDR3: CAGSPLTLNEQFF. The CDR3 coding sequence is TGTGCCGGCAGCCCCCTGACGCTCAATGAGCAGTTCTTC.

This clonotype was detected many times. This chain links TRBV6-2 or TRBV6-3 with TRBJ2-3, with D unclear. The germline V gene encodes CDR1 MNHEY and CDR2 SVGEGT. The length of the CDR3 is 15 residues. Trimming took off 0 bases at V and 2 bases at J, with 9 bases between the two ends. CDR3: CASSYSRTATDTQYF. CDR3 DNA sequence: TGTGCCAGCAGTTACTCGAGAACAGCCACAGATACGCAGTATTTT.

The chain uses TRBV5-1 and TRBJ2-2; D gene uncertain. V was clipped by 0 bases and J by 4 bases, with 10 bases between them. There are 15 residues in the CDR3. Germline CDR1 and CDR2: SGHRS and YFSETQ. Written as DNA, the CDR3 is TGCGCCAGCAGCTTGGCCTGGGCTAGCACCGGGGAGCTGTTTTTT. Protein: CASSLAWASTGELFF.

This clonotype was recorded a few times. This chain uses TRBV4-2 with TRBJ2-3; 8 nucleotides align to TRBD2. CDR1 is LGHNA, CDR2 YNFKEQ, per germline. The CDR3 contains 18 residues. V gave up 4 bases and J gave up 1 base; unmatched junction bases: 13. The DNA of the CDR3 is TGTGCCAGCAGCCCCAGCCTTAGCGGGGTCCTTGGCACAGATACGCAGTATTTT. Protein: CASSPSLSGVLGTDTQYF.

This sequence joins TRBV19 and TRBJ1-1; D not resolved. The CDR3 consists of 13 residues. Germline-derived CDR1 and CDR2 are LNHDA and SQIVND (reference sequence). V was trimmed by 0 bases and J by 7 bases, leaving 9 bases between them. The CDR3 loop reads CASSIDEDLEAFF. The CDR3 DNA reads TGTGCCAGTAGTATAGACGAGGACCTTGAAGCTTTCTTT.

In this sample, this clonotype turned up many times. This rearrangement joins TRBV28 to TRBJ1-1, with 9 bases identical to TRBD1. The CDR3 is made up of 17 amino acids. Trimming at V came to 1 base and at J to 3 bases, leaving 9 bases not matched to a gene. Germline values: CDR1 MDHEN, CDR2 SYDVKM. CDR3 bases: TGTGCCAGCAGTTTATCCTTCGGGACAGGGTTGCACACTGAAGCTTTCTTT. It encodes CASSLSFGTGLHTEAFF.

Concerning this clonotype: This may come from a read error, since a much larger clone is one base off. V gene TRBV28 combines with J gene TRBJ1-1, with 7 bases aligning to TRBD1. This CDR3 comprises 15 residues. Per the germline V gene, CDR1 is MDHEN and CDR2 is SYDVKM. The CDR3 bases are TGTGCCAGCAGGCTAGGGGGCGCCGGGAACACTGAAGCTCTCTTT. This codes for CASRLGGAGNTEALF.

Many counts were recorded for this clonotype. The chain combines TRBV4-3 with TRBJ1-1; unclear D gene. This CDR3 spans 13 amino acids. V dropped 2 bases and J dropped 5 bases, with 9 bases sitting between them. The germline V gene has CDR1 LGHNA and CDR2 YSLEER. The CDR3 coding sequence is TGCGCCAGCAGCCAAACAGTGGGTACTGAAGCTTTCTTT. Its translation is CASSQTVGTEAFF.

The chain is built from TRBV6-1 and TRBJ2-7, with D possibly called TRBD1 or TRBD2 (5 bases each). In germline, CDR1 is MNHNS, CDR2 SASEGT. V lost 6 bases, J lost 6 bases, and 18 bases lay in between. The CDR3 covers 14 residues. The CDR3 DNA is TGTGCCAGCAGATCCGACAGACCCCGGGGCGAGCAGTACTTC. Encoded protein: CASRSDRPRGEQYF.

This clonotype was detected ten times or more. The chain combines TRBV7-9 with TRBJ1-1; tentatively, D is TRBD1 (5 bases). The CDR3 loop spans 14 amino acids. V was clipped by 4 bases and J by 0 bases, with 9 bases between them. Germline V gene lookup returns CDR1 SEHNR and CDR2 FQNEAQ (reference sequence). The CDR3 sequence: CASSWGPMNTEAFF. CDR3 nucleotides: TGTGCCAGCAGCTGGGGACCGATGAACACTGAAGCTTTCTTT. Full variable domain (remainder filled in from reference TRBV7-9 and TRBJ1-1): DTGVSQNPRHKITKRGQNVTFRCDPISEHNRLYWYRQTLGQGPEFLTYFQNEAQLEKSRLLSDRFSAERPKGSFSTLEIQRTEQGDSAMYLCASSWGPMNTEAFFGQGTRLTVV.

Regarding this clonotype: A read error may be the cause here, since a much bigger clone is one base away. The chain combines TRBV5-6 with TRBJ1-2, with D unclear. Germline V gives CDR1 SGHDT, CDR2 YYEEEE. This CDR3 comprises 11 residues. Here the CDR3 reads CASSLLAGYAF. CDR3 in DNA: TGTGCCAGCAGCTTGCTTGCTGGCTACGCCTTC.

This clonotype was counted a few times. The chain recombines TRBV5-6 with TRBJ2-3; 9 bases line up with TRBD1. Germline V gene data show CDR1 as SGHDT and CDR2 as YYEEEE. V shed 6 bases, J shed 4 bases, and the junction held 6 bases outside the gene matches. CDR3 length: 14 residues. The CDR3 DNA follows: TGTGCCAGCAACGACAGGGGGGGTGCAGATACGCAGTATTTT. Protein: CASNDRGGADTQYF.

This clonotype was counted many times. The rearrangement links TRBV20-1 to TRBJ2-3, with D possibly TRBD2 on 5 matching bases. V lost 5 bases and J 0 bases, leaving 6 bases between the germline ends. This CDR3 has 12 residues. Germline V gene lookup returns CDR1 DFQATT and CDR2 SNEGSKA (reference sequence). CDR3 sequence reads: CSARTSTDTQYF. As DNA, the CDR3 is TGCAGTGCTCGGACTAGCACAGATACGCAGTATTTT.

A word on this clonotype: Since a much larger clone is just one base distant, this may be a read error. The chain uses TRBV7-2 and TRBJ2-1; TRBD2 matches 9 bases. There are 16 residues in the CDR3. Germline CDR1 SGHTA, CDR2 FQGNSA. J gave up 4 bases and V 5 bases, and 9 bases lay outside the gene matches. CDR3 coding DNA: TGTGCCAGCAGCCGAGAAGCGGGGGGAGTTTACAATGAGCAGTTCTTC. Protein sequence: CASSREAGGVYNEQFF. Combining the CDR3 with reference TRBV7-2 and TRBJ2-1 gives the whole variable domain GAGVSQSPSNKVTEKGKDVELRCDPISGHTALYWYRQSLGQGLEFLIYFQGNSAPDKSGLPSDRFSAERTGGSVSTLTIQRTQQEDSAVYLCASSREAGGVYNEQFFGPGTRLTVL.

The chain is built from TRBV4-2 and TRBJ1-1, with 10 bases aligning to TRBD1. This CDR3 spans 16 amino acids. The V and J ends lost 4 bases and 3 bases, in that order; junction bases with no gene match: 8. From germline, CDR1 is LGHNA and CDR2 YNFKEQ. Here the CDR3 DNA reads TGTGCCAGCAGCCCTGAAGACAGGGGGCTCTACACTGAAGCTTTCTTT. Amino acid sequence: CASSPEDRGLYTEAFF.

The table lists this clonotype with many counts. The J gene is TRBJ1-1, the V gene TRBV6-1; 7 nucleotides match TRBD1. The V segment lost 6 bases and the J segment 6 bases; nucleotides outside the gene matches: 10. Germline CDR1 MNHNS, CDR2 SASEGT. CDR3 size: 14 residues. The CDR3: CASSPGTEGPEAFF. DNA for the CDR3: TGTGCCAGCAGCCCTGGGACAGAAGGACCTGAAGCTTTCTTT.

The chain carries TRBV10-3 and TRBJ1-4; tentatively, D is TRBD1 (6 bases). Germline CDR1 ENHRY, CDR2 SYGVKD. V was pared by 0 bases and J by 7 bases, with 12 bases between. This CDR3 is 15 amino acids long. CDR3 sequence reads: CAISESAGALEKLFF. The CDR3 DNA reads as TGTGCCATCAGTGAGTCGGCGGGGGCGCTTGAAAAACTGTTTTTT.

The V and J genes are TRBV11-2 and TRBJ1-2, with no clear D. The CDR3 extends over 14 amino acids. Germline V CDR1 and CDR2: SGHAT, FQNNGV. V was pared by 1 base and J by 5 bases, with 11 bases between. CDR3 DNA: TGTGCCAGCAGCTTAGCGGCCCAAAAGTATGGCTACACCTTC. It encodes CASSLAAQKYGYTF.

This clonotype was picked up many times. The chain employs TRBV11-1 and TRBJ2-7, with no clear D. CDR1 SGHAT and CDR2 FQDESV come from the germline V gene (reference sequence). CDR3 length: 13 amino acids. V was cut by 3 bases and J by 2 bases, with 8 bases left in between. The CDR3 reads CASSFSQAYEQYF. The CDR3 DNA follows: TGTGCCAGCAGCTTTAGTCAAGCCTACGAGCAGTACTTC.

Note on this clonotype: Since a much larger clone is just one base distant, this may be a read error. This rearrangement joins TRBV6-2 or TRBV6-3 to TRBJ1-1; D gene ambiguous. CDR3 length equals 10 residues. Germline V lookup: CDR1 MNHEY, CDR2 SVGEGT. Trimming shortened V by 2 bases and J by 10 bases, and 5 bases separated the two germline ends. DNA of the CDR3: TGTGCCAGCAGTTACGGACGAGCTTTCTTT. It yields the protein CASSYGRAFF.

There are many counts of this clonotype. The V and J genes are TRBV5-6 and TRBJ1-1, with a possible D match to TRBD1 (6 bases). With 4 bases removed from V and 0 bases from J, the gap between germline ends came to 10 bases. The germline gives CDR1 SGHDT, CDR2 YYEEEE. The CDR3 is 14 residues long. The CDR3 reads CASSAGQLNTEAFF. CDR3 DNA: TGTGCCAGCAGCGCCGGACAGTTGAACACTGAAGCTTTCTTT.

This clonotype was recorded many times. The genes are TRBV18 and TRBJ2-5; D not certain. The CDR3 runs 15 residues. Germline assignment: CDR1 KGHSH and CDR2 LQKENI. V dropped 3 bases and J dropped 3 bases, with 14 bases sitting between them. CDR3 DNA: TGTGCCAGCTCACCCGGTTGGACGTCAAAAGAGACCCAGTACTTC. Protein sequence: CASSPGWTSKETQYF.